One sample yielded the 3 T cell receptor beta chains listed below, sequenced in a study of OX40 agonist ivuxolimab in advanced cancers. Libraries were prepared by immunoSEQ multiplex PCR; TCRdb keeps only in-frame clonotypes and omits some of them. This table holds around 70,000 clones, roughly four fifths found once. Here the sequenced sample was CD4+ or CD8+ T cells sorted from blood, taken in a trial of the OX40 agonist ivuxolimab. The source of these receptors is an adult with an advanced solid tumor such as melanoma, head and neck, liver or kidney cancer.

V usage is TRBV5-1 and J usage is TRBJ1-2; 8 bases fit TRBD1. The CDR3 is 14 residues long. In germline, CDR1 is SGHRS, CDR2 YFSETQ. Trimming took 2 bases from V and 7 from J; bases not matched to a gene: 7. The chain's CDR3 is CASSFATGEGGYTF. CDR3 coding DNA: TGCGCCAGCAGCTTCGCGACAGGGGAGGGTGGCTACACCTTC.

This clone is a singleton in its sample. The chain uses TRBV6-6 and TRBJ2-7, with 7 bases aligning to TRBD1. V lost 5 bases and J lost 3; bases outside the gene matches: 1. Per the germline V gene, CDR1 is MNHNY and CDR2 is SVGAGI (reference sequence). The CDR3 covers 12 residues. CDR3 amino acids: CASSRQGYEQYF. In DNA, the CDR3 is TGTGCCAGCAGTAGACAGGGCTACGAGCAGTACTTC.

This clone appeared a single time. CDR3 coding DNA: TGTGCCAGCAGCTTAGAGGATACTGGGGCCAACGTCCTGACTTTC. Translating it yields CASSLEDTGANVLTF. The chain recombines TRBV11-1 with TRBJ2-6, with D unresolved. The CDR3 spans 15 residues. The V end lost 1 base, the J end lost 2 bases, and 6 bases lay between the germline ends. The germline CDR1 and CDR2 sequences are SGHAT and FQDESV (reference sequence).